This TCR beta chain was sequenced during a study of blood T cell repertoires in COVID-19. Study in general: Some COVID-19 samples were acute and others convalescent; all came from the United States, Italy and Spain. Sources were T cells, B-cell-depleted T cells, or PBMCs; the material itself was cDNA or gDNA.

In the study's own analysis: Counts of nucleated cells, estimated from reference gene primer amplification, were obtained. Libraries were prepared by immunoSEQ multiplex PCR; TCRdb keeps only in-frame clonotypes and omits some of them. The V and J calls and clone size come from that table; D and trimming were worked out from the DNA. Of roughly 250,000 clones listed, 88% were seen once; the top ten hold just under 0.8%. Trimming took off 3 bases at V and 5 bases at J, with 16 bases between the two ends. This CDR3 contains 15 residues. Germline V gene lookup returns CDR1 LNHDA and CDR2 SQIVND (reference sequence).

This chain connects TRBV19 to TRBJ1-1; D is unclear. The sequence was obtained from a woman under 40 with acute or convalescent COVID-19. Sequencing was carried out using peripheral blood. CDR3 sequence reads: CASSMAPKQRTEAFF. DNA for the CDR3: TGTGCCAGTAGTATGGCCCCCAAACAGAGAACTGAAGCTTTCTTT.